This entry concerns a single T cell receptor (beta chain). TCRdb re-analysed the RT-PCR reads in MiXCR, keeping a single row per CDR3 protein. The sample carries roughly 170,000 distinct CDR3 sequences, about 9% recorded once. The sample belongs to a study of response to subunit inactivated influenza vaccine. The sequences come from non-naive T cells sorted from PBMCs, collected on the day of vaccination. The clonotype originates from a man aged 45-65 years who received an inactivated influenza vaccine.

The CDR3 region is CATSSSISYGYTF. The CDR3 DNA follows: TGTGCCACCAGCAGTAGCATAAGCTATGGCTACACCTTC. The V gene is TRBV15, the J gene TRBJ1-2, with D hard to call. V lost 3 bases and J 4 bases, leaving 9 bases between the germline ends. The CDR3 has 13 residues. CDR1 is LNHNV and CDR2 is YYDKDF in the germline V gene (reference sequence).